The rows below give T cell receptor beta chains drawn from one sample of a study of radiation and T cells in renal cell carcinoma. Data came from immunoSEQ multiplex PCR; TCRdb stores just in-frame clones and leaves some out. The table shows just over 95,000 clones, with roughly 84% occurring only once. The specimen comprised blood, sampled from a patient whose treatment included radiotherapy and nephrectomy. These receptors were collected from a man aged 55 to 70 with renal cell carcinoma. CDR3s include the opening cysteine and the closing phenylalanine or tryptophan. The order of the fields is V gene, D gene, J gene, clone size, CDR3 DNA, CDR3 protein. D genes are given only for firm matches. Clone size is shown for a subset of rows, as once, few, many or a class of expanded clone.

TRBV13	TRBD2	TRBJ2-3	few	TGTGCCAGCAGCTCGAACCCTCCGGGACTACACACAGATACGCAGTATTTT	CASSSNPPGLHTDTQYF
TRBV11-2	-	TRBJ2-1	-	TGTGCCAGCAGCCCCCCGGGCAGGGCCAATGAGCAGTTCTTC	CASSPPGRANEQFF
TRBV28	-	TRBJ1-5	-	TGTGCCAGCAGTCGACCCAGGGGTGGTCAGCCCCAGCATTTT	CASSRPRGGQPQHF
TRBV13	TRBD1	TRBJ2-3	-	TGTGCCAGCAGCCCAGGTTCCGGGACAGGGAACCCTTGGTACACAGATACGCAGTATTTT	CASSPGSGTGNPWYTDTQYF
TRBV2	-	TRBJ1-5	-	TGTGCTACAACCCGGACTCGCAATCAGCCCCAGCATTTT	CATTRTRNQPQHF
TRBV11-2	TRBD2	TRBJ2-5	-	TGTGCCAGCAGCTTAGATGGGGCGGGACTAGCGGGAGTAGAGACCCAGTACTTC	CASSLDGAGLAGVETQYF
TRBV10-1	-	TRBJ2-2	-	TGCGCCAGCAGTGAGTCGATGTTTCCAGGGGTGGGCACCGGGGAGCTGTTTTTT	CASSESMFPGVGTGELFF
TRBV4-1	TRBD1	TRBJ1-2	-	TGCGCCAGCAGCCAAGGGGGACAGGGGGCGACTAACTATGGCTACACCTTC	CASSQGGQGATNYGYTF
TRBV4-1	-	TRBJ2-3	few	TGCGCCAGCAGCCAAGAGTTTGCGGGGTGGCCAGATACGCAGTATTTT	CASSQEFAGWPDTQYF
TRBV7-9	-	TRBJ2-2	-	TGTGCCAGCAGCTTAACTGGACAGACGGACGCCGGGGAGCTGTTTTTT	CASSLTGQTDAGELFF
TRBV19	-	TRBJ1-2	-	TGTGCCAGTACTCCCCGTCGGGGGTATGGCTACACCTTC	CASTPRRGYGYTF
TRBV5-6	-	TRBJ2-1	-	TGTGCCAGCAGCTCCGGAGTAGACCGGACGGGTTCCTACAATGAGCAGTTCTTC	CASSSGVDRTGSYNEQFF
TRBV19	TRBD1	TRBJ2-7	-	TGTGCCAGTAGTATAGGTCTAGACAGGGTGGACGAGCAGTACTTC	CASSIGLDRVDEQYF
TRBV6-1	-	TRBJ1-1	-	TGTGCCAGCAGTGTTTCCGGGCACAGGACTGAAGCTTTCTTT	CASSVSGHRTEAFF
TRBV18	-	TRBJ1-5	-	TGTGCCAGCTCACCTCCAGGGGTCGGGAATCAGCCCCAGCATTTT	CASSPPGVGNQPQHF
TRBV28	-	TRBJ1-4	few	TGTGCCAGCAGTCCCCCTGGGCGGATTGAAAAACTGTTTTTT	CASSPPGRIEKLFF
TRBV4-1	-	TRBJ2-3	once	TGCGCCAGCTCCCCCGGGGCGGACACAGATACGCAGTATTTT	CASSPGADTDTQYF
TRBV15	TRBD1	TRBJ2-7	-	TGTGCCACCAGCAGAGACCCGGGACAGGTCTACGAGCAGTACTTC	CATSRDPGQVYEQYF
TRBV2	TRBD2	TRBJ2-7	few	TGTGCCAGCACGGGAGGAATCTACGAGCAGTACTTC	CASTGGIYEQYF
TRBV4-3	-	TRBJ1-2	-	TGCGCCAGCAGCCAAAACAAGGTCGGTGGCTACACCTTC	CASSQNKVGGYTF
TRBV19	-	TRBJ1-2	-	TGTGCCAGTAGTATTCTCGGGGAGAGGATCGCCTATGGCTACACCTTC	CASSILGERIAYGYTF
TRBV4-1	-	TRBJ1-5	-	TGCGCCAGCAGCCAAGTAGGCGGGAATCAGCCCCAGCATTTT	CASSQVGGNQPQHF
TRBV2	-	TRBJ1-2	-	TGTGCCAGCAGTGACAGGGAGGGGGGCTACACCTTC	CASSDREGGYTF
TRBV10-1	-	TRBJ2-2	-	TGCGCCAGCAGTGGGTCGACAGGGAACACCGGGGAGCTGTTTTTT	CASSGSTGNTGELFF
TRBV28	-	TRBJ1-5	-	TGTGCCAGCAGTCCACCCCCAGGGTCCAATCAGCCCCAGCATTTT	CASSPPPGSNQPQHF
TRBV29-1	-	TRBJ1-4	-	TGCAGCGTTGAAGACACCCTTAATGAAAAACTGTTTTTT	CSVEDTLNEKLFF
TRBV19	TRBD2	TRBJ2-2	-	TGTGCCAGTAGTAGGGGACTAGCGGGAGACACCGGGGAGCTGTTTTTT	CASSRGLAGDTGELFF
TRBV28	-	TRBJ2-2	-	TGTGCCAGCAGTTTATCCGGGACAATCAACACCGGGGAGCTGTTTTTT	CASSLSGTINTGELFF
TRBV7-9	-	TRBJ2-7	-	TGTGCCAGCAGCTTAGGAACAGGGAGCGTCCTGTACTTC	CASSLGTGSVLYF
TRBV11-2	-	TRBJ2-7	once	TGTGCCAGCAGGCGTGACATATTTGCAGAATACGAGCAGTACTTC	CASRRDIFAEYEQYF
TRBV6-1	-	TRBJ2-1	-	TGTGCCAGCAGTCCTTTTGGGAATGAGCAGTTCTTC	CASSPFGNEQFF
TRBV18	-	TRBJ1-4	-	TGTGCCAGCTCACCACCGACGGCAGGGCCAAATGAAAAACTGTTTTTT	CASSPPTAGPNEKLFF
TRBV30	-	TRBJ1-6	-	TGTGCCTGGAGAAGTGGGACACGCAATTCACCCCTCCACTTT	CAWRSGTRNSPLHF
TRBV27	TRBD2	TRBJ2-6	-	TGTGCCAGCAGTTCACCGGGGGGCTCTGGGGCCAACGTCCTGACTTTC	CASSSPGGSGANVLTF
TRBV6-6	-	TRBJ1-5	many	TGTGCCAGCAGTTACTGGGAAACCAATCAGCCCCAGCATTTT	CASSYWETNQPQHF